This T cell receptor (beta chain) was captured by sequencing in a study of OX40 agonist ivuxolimab in advanced cancers. V was trimmed by 4 bases and J by 6 bases, leaving 13 bases between them. The CDR3 covers 13 residues. CDR1 is MNHEY and CDR2 is SMNVEV in the germline V gene (reference sequence). General observations from the study: CD4+ and CD8+ T cells in blood underwent clonal expansion by week 6 at 0.1 to 3.0 mg/kg.

The protocol was immunoSEQ multiplex PCR, while the TCRdb copy is restricted to in-frame clones and leaves out a portion. The table records more than 45,000 clones, 70% to 90% of them present only once. To note about this clone: What it binds is not known.

This clonotype was obtained from an adult with an advanced solid tumor such as melanoma, head and neck, liver or kidney cancer. The V call is TRBV27, the J call TRBJ2-7, with D maybe TRBD1 (5 bases). Here the sequenced sample was CD4+ or CD8+ T cells sorted from blood, taken in a trial of the OX40 agonist ivuxolimab. The CDR3 spells CASSSAPRGEQYF. CDR3 bases: TGTGCCAGCAGTTCTGCCCCAAGGGGCGAGCAGTACTTC.